The rows below give T cell receptor beta chains drawn from one sample of a study of blood T cells in healthy people across ages. TCRdb used MiXCR to reprocess the 5' RACE reads, holding one entry per CDR3 protein. The sample includes about 1.4 million distinct CDR3 sequences, 59% seen only once; the top ten take 6.5% to 8%. Sequenced input: blood. These TCRs come from a man younger than 35 in good health. The CDR3 runs from the conserved cysteine through the conserved F or W. A D gene is named only where the DNA matches it firmly. Rows may omit the clone size; those that give it use once, few, many or a size class.

j_call	clone_size	v_call	d_call	cdr3_aa	cdr3_nt
TRBJ2-7	NA	TRBV6-5	NA	CARSYSGPYEQYF	TGTGCCAGAAGTTACTCGGGACCTTACGAGCAGTACTTC
TRBJ2-5	NA	TRBV18	TRBD1	CASSPGDRGLKETQYF	TGTGCCAGCTCACCAGGGGACAGGGGGCTCAAGGAGACCCAGTACTTC
TRBJ2-3	NA	TRBV20-1	NA	CSAFVDSTDTQYF	TGCAGTGCTTTCGTGGATAGCACAGATACGCAGTATTTT
TRBJ1-5	once	TRBV20-1	NA	CSALKGNQPQHF	TGCAGTGCCTTAAAGGGAAATCAGCCCCAGCATTTT
TRBJ2-7	NA	TRBV6-2/TRBV6-3	NA	CASSFAIFWYEQYF	TGTGCCAGCAGTTTCGCGATATTTTGGTACGAGCAGTACTTC
TRBJ2-3	NA	TRBV12-3/TRBV12-4	NA	CASSLWLATDTQYF	TGTGCCAGCAGTTTGTGGCTAGCTACAGATACGCAGTATTTT
TRBJ1-1	NA	TRBV5-1	NA	CAGSGVDGTEAFF	TGCGCCGGCTCAGGGGTCGATGGCACTGAAGCTTTCTTT
TRBJ2-5	NA	TRBV19	NA	CASSIWAEQYQETQYF	TGTGCCAGTAGTATATGGGCAGAGCAGTACCAAGAGACCCAGTACTTC
TRBJ2-7	NA	TRBV15	TRBD1	CATSRTGYEQYF	TGTGCCACCAGCAGGACAGGGTACGAGCAGTACTTC
TRBJ2-2	once	TRBV4-1	TRBD1	CASSQELGQFTGELFF	TGCGCCAGCAGCCAAGAGCTGGGACAGTTTACCGGGGAGCTGTTTTTT